What follows describes a single TCR beta chain. The data were taken from a study of blood T cell repertoires in COVID-19. In the study overall: There were acute and convalescent COVID-19 samples, and they came from the United States, Italy and Spain.

The germline gives CDR1 LGHDT, CDR2 YNNKEL (reference sequence). The CDR3 length is 13 residues. V shed 4 bases and J 3 bases; nucleotides not matched to a gene: 1. Assay used: immunoSEQ multiplex PCR; TCRdb lists only in-frame clones, some missing. The profile shows about 180,000 clones, roughly 86% of them singletons. The origin of this receptor is a woman in her thirties who had recovered from COVID-19. The sample was PBMCs or T cells enriched from blood (not recorded which). The rearrangement uses TRBV3-1 (or the pseudogene TRBV3-2) and TRBJ2-7; 9 nucleotides match TRBD2. CDR3 region: CASSLSGSYEQYF. The CDR3 region has the DNA TGTGCCAGCAGCCTTAGCGGGAGCTACGAGCAGTACTTC.